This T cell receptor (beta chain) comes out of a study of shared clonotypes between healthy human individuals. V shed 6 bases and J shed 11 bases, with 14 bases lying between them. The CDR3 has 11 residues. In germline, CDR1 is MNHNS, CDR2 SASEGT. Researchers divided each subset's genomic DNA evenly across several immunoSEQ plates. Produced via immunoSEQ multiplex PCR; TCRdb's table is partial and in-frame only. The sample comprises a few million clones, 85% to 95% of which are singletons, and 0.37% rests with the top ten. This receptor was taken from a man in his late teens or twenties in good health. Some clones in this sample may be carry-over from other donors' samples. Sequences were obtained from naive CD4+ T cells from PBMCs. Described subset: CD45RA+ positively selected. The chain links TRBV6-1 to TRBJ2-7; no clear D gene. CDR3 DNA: TGTGCCAGCAGCTCTTTAGTGCTTGAGTACTTC. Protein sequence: CASSSLVLEYF.